One and the same sample provided the 32 T cell receptor beta chains below, sequenced in a study of human T cells and chemical hapten exposure. Via MiXCR, TCRdb re-called the RACE reads, giving one row per CDR3 protein. The sample holds 300,000 to 400,000 distinct CDR3 sequences, around 7% seen once. As for time point: patch test 1, 2 weeks after DPC sensitization. Treatment noted: therapeutic diphenylcyclopropenone sensitization with weekly scalp DPC. The source was whole blood, collected in connection with sensitization to the hapten diphenylcyclopropenone (DPC). Receptor source: a woman aged 18-29 years with alopecia areata. Some clones in this sample may be carry-over from other donors' samples.

The genes are TRBV15 and TRBJ1-6, with D uncertain. The germline V gene has CDR1 LNHNV and CDR2 YYDKDF (reference sequence). The CDR3 has 14 residues. Between the trimmed V and J ends, which lost 1 base and 10 bases, there was a span of 11 bases. CDR3 protein: CATSRGKTQSPLHF. The CDR3 DNA sequence: TGTGCCACCAGCAGAGGAAAAACCCAGTCACCCCTCCACTTT.

The V gene is TRBV6-1, the J gene TRBJ2-3; TRBD1 matches at 8 bases. This CDR3 contains 14 residues. The V segment lost 3 bases and the J segment 9 bases; nucleotides outside the gene matches: 8. Germline loops: CDR1 MNHNS, CDR2 SASEGT. The CDR3 loop is CASSEAGGKGTQYF. CDR3 in DNA: TGTGCCAGCAGTGAGGCAGGGGGCAAAGGGACGCAGTATTTT.

The rearrangement uses TRBV5-1 and TRBJ2-3; TRBD1 aligns across 7 bases. The V gene's germline CDR1 is SGHRS and CDR2 YFSETQ. The junction had 5 bases not matched to a gene; V was cut back by 3 bases and J by 7 bases. The CDR3 loop spans 13 amino acids. The CDR3 sequence is CASSSDRENTQYF. The CDR3, as DNA: TGCGCCAGCAGCTCCGACAGGGAAAATACGCAGTATTTT.

This clonotype showed up just a few times. The chain employs TRBV27 and TRBJ2-7; weak D call: TRBD2 (6 bases). Germline lookup yields CDR1 MNHEY and CDR2 SMNVEV (reference sequence). V shed 11 bases and J shed 6 bases, with 17 bases lying between them. This CDR3 is 12 amino acids long. CDR3 DNA: TGTGCCGAATGCCCGCTGGGGGGCGAGCAGTACTTC. The encoded protein is CAECPLGGEQYF.

The chain has TRBV7-3 and TRBJ1-6; possible D gene TRBD1, 5 bases. The CDR3 is 16 residues long. Trimming took 5 bases from V and 7 from J, leaving 18 bases between them. Germline V gene sequence: CDR1 SGHTA, CDR2 FQGTGA. The CDR3 sequence is CASSIRPGLGNSPLHF. As DNA, the CDR3 is TGTGCCAGCAGCATAAGACCGGGACTAGGCAATTCACCCCTCCACTTT.

The sample holds a few counts of this clonotype. V usage is TRBV4-2 and J usage is TRBJ1-4; tentative D call: TRBD1 (5 bases). Germline CDR1 LGHNA, CDR2 YNFKEQ. There are 15 residues in the CDR3. The V and J ends lost 0 bases and 6 bases respectively, with 11 bases between them. CDR3 nucleotides: TGTGCCAGCAGCCAAGACACAGGCGCGGATGAAAAACTGTTTTTT. It specifies CASSQDTGADEKLFF.

A single count supports this clonotype. This rearrangement joins TRBV7-9 to TRBJ1-5; 7 bases are shared with TRBD1. V lost 4 bases and J lost 4; bases outside the gene matches: 19. CDR1 and CDR2 from the germline V gene are SEHNR and FQNEAQ (reference sequence). CDR3 length equals 19 residues. The CDR3 bases are TGTGCCAGCAGCTCTGGACGACAGGGCGGGCGGAGCGGGAATCAGCCCCAGCATTTT. Amino acids: CASSSGRQGGRSGNQPQHF.

This clonotype was seen a handful of times. This chain uses TRBV12-3 or TRBV12-4 with TRBJ1-1; D uncertain. The CDR3 runs to 13 residues. V lost 3 bases, J lost 8 bases, and 13 bases lay in between. CDR3 region: CASSFPAELEAFF. The CDR3 coding sequence is TGTGCCAGCAGTTTTCCCGCGGAATTGGAAGCTTTCTTT.

The CDR3: CASSSPGVQEKLFF. In nucleotides, the CDR3 is TGTGCCAGCAGTTCTCCCGGGGTTCAGGAAAAACTGTTTTTT. This chain uses TRBV6-5 with TRBJ1-4; no definite D call. This CDR3 has 14 residues. Trimming removed 4 bases from V and 8 bases from J, with 14 bases in between. Germline CDR1 reads MNHEY; CDR2 reads SVGAGI.

This chain links TRBV5-1 with TRBJ1-5; 9 bases fit TRBD1. Germline CDR1 is SGHRS and CDR2 is YFSETQ. The CDR3 contains 14 residues. Losses at the gene ends were 2 bases for V and 6 bases for J; bases not matched to a gene: 3. CDR3 sequence reads: CASSLDRGGQPQHF. The DNA for the CDR3 is TGCGCCAGCAGCTTAGACAGGGGGGGTCAGCCCCAGCATTTT.

The chain has TRBV20-1 and TRBJ2-7; D is undetermined. This CDR3 has 12 residues. CDR1 and CDR2 from the germline V gene are DFQATT and SNEGSKA (reference sequence). Trimming left V 2 bases short and J 3 bases short, with 8 bases between. DNA for the CDR3: TGCAGTGCTAGATATAACGTCTACGAGCAGTACTTC. Translation gives CSARYNVYEQYF.

This clonotype was seen more than once but under ten times. The gene calls are TRBV11-2 and TRBJ2-3, with D unclear. This CDR3 is 14 amino acids long. Germline CDR1 SGHAT, CDR2 FQNNGV. The ends were cut back, 2 bases at V and 6 bases at J, with 12 bases in the middle. CDR3 in DNA: TGTGCCAGCAGCTTATACCCACCCCGGGATACGCAGTATTTT. It codes for CASSLYPPRDTQYF. Full variable domain (missing parts from reference TRBV11-2 and TRBJ2-3): EAGVAQSPRYKIIEKRQSVAFWCNPISGHATLYWYQQILGQGPKLLIQFQNNGVVDDSQLPKDRFSAERLKGVDSTLKIQPAKLEDSAVYLCASSLYPPRDTQYFGPGTRLTVL.

This clonotype was seen at least ten times. This chain uses TRBV12-5 with TRBJ2-1, with a tentative D call TRBD2 (5 bases). Per the germline V gene, CDR1 is LGHNT and CDR2 is FRNRAP. CDR3 size: 14 residues. The ends were cut back, 0 bases at V and 6 bases at J, with 9 bases in the middle. DNA for the CDR3: TGTGCTAGTGGTTTGGTACCCGGGATCAATGAGCAGTTCTTC. Protein product: CASGLVPGINEQFF.

CDR3 sequence: CASSQIAGANVLTF. Written as DNA, the CDR3 is TGTGCCAGCAGCCAAATTGCTGGGGCCAACGTCCTGACTTTC. This rearrangement joins TRBV14 to TRBJ2-6; D gene ambiguous. V lost 2 bases and J lost 2, with 4 bases in between. The CDR3 loop spans 14 amino acids. Germline loops: CDR1 SGHDN, CDR2 FVKESK. Combining the CDR3 with reference TRBV14 and TRBJ2-6 gives the whole variable domain EAGVTQFPSHSVIEKGQTVTLRCDPISGHDNLYWYRRVMGKEIKFLLHFVKESKQDESGMPNNRFLAERTGGTYSTLKVQPAELEDSGVYFCASSQIAGANVLTFGAGSRLTVL.

This clonotype occurred a few times. V usage is TRBV6-5 and J usage is TRBJ2-2; D is uncertain. Deletions cut 2 bases from V and 5 bases from J, with 15 bases between. CDR3 length: 16 amino acids. The germline V gene has CDR1 MNHEY and CDR2 SVGAGI. CDR3 sequence (DNA): TGTGCCAGCAGTTACACATACGTAGGGAAGACCGGGGAGCTGTTTTTT. Translation gives CASSYTYVGKTGELFF.

This clonotype was seen only a few times. The chain combines TRBV4-3 with TRBJ2-5, with 7 bases aligning to TRBD1. Per the germline V gene, CDR1 is LGHNA and CDR2 is YSLEER. J gave up 0 bases and V 2 bases, and 3 bases lay outside the gene matches. This CDR3 is 15 amino acids long. The CDR3, as DNA: TGCGCCAGCAGCCAAACGGGACAGTACCAAGAGACCCAGTACTTC. It translates to CASSQTGQYQETQYF.

Many counts were recorded for this clonotype. V and J are TRBV5-1 and TRBJ1-5; D remains unclear. Germline V gene lookup returns CDR1 SGHRS and CDR2 YFSETQ. CDR3 length equals 13 residues. The V and J ends lost 5 bases and 4 bases respectively, with 10 bases between them. The CDR3 sequence: CASSEGGNQPQHF. CDR3 nucleotides: TGCGCCAGCAGTGAAGGCGGGAATCAGCCCCAGCATTTT. Complete variable domain (other parts from reference TRBV5-1 and TRBJ1-5): KAGVTQTPRYLIKTRGQQVTLSCSPISGHRSVSWYQQTPGQGLQFLFEYFSETQRNKGNFPGRFSGRQFSNSRSEMNVSTLELGDSALYLCASSEGGNQPQHFGDGTRLSIL.

The genes are TRBV18 and TRBJ1-2; D not certain. Trimming pared 4 bases from V and 3 bases from J, leaving 6 bases between. Per the germline V gene, CDR1 is KGHSH and CDR2 is LQKENI. The CDR3 covers 12 residues. The CDR3 loop is CASSQPHYGYTF. The CDR3 coding sequence is TGTGCCAGCTCACAACCACACTATGGCTACACCTTC.

The rearrangement joins TRBV7-6 to TRBJ2-7, with D hard to call. CDR1 and CDR2 (germline): SGHVS, FNYEAQ. The CDR3 consists of 13 residues. Deletions cut 5 bases from V and 7 bases from J, with 15 bases between. The CDR3 reads CASSAHTLREQYF. DNA of the CDR3: TGTGCCAGCAGCGCGCACACCTTGAGGGAGCAGTACTTC.

The chain carries TRBV9 and TRBJ2-3; tentative D call: TRBD2 (6 bases). The ends were cut back, 2 bases at V and 2 bases at J, with 12 bases in the middle. This CDR3 comprises 15 residues. Per germline, CDR1 SGDLS and CDR2 YYNGEE. The CDR3 loop reads CASSVRDSFTDTQYF. Written as DNA, the CDR3 is TGTGCCAGCAGCGTGAGGGACTCTTTCACAGATACGCAGTATTTT.

J is TRBJ2-3 and V is TRBV28; a possible D gene is TRBD2 (7 bases). Deletions cut 6 bases from V and 0 bases from J, with 16 bases between. The CDR3 consists of 16 residues. Germline CDR1 MDHEN, CDR2 SYDVKM. The CDR3 here is CASSWGRGVSTDTQYF. Written as DNA, the CDR3 is TGTGCCAGCAGCTGGGGGAGGGGGGTAAGCACAGATACGCAGTATTTT.

This clonotype was counted between two and nine times. V usage is TRBV3-1 and J usage is TRBJ2-5; D not resolved. Germline-derived CDR1 and CDR2 are LGHDT and YNNKEL (reference sequence). V was pared by 0 bases and J by 5 bases, with 7 bases between. The CDR3 extends over 13 amino acids. For the CDR3, the DNA is TGTGCCAGCAGCCAAGATTTGGTGGAGACCCAGTACTTC. It codes for CASSQDLVETQYF.

In its sample, this clonotype was seen many times. The chain carries TRBV6-5 and TRBJ2-6; D is tentatively TRBD1 or TRBD2 (5 bases each). Germline V gene data show CDR1 as MNHEY and CDR2 as SVGAGI. V was clipped by 7 bases and J by 0 bases, with 10 bases between them. The CDR3 sequence is 15 residues long. In DNA, the CDR3 is TGTGCCAGCAAGGGACCGGGCTCTGGGGCCAACGTCCTGACTTTC. This encodes CASKGPGSGANVLTF.

This clonotype occurred many times. This sequence joins TRBV5-1 and TRBJ2-2; a possible D gene is TRBD1 (6 bases). Germline CDR1 and CDR2: SGHRS and YFSETQ. The CDR3 covers 17 residues. Trimming pared 0 bases from V and 0 bases from J, leaving 12 bases between. The CDR3 spells CASSLDVWTANTGELFF. CDR3 coding DNA: TGCGCCAGCAGCTTGGACGTTTGGACAGCGAACACCGGGGAGCTGTTTTTT.

This clonotype appeared many times. The genes are TRBV12-3 or TRBV12-4 and TRBJ2-2; TRBD1 matches at 10 bases. Trimming at V came to 5 bases and at J to 1 base, leaving 7 bases not matched to a gene. The CDR3 has 17 amino acids. The CDR3, as DNA: TGTGCCAGCAGTCCCAGCCGGGACAGGGGGAACACCGGGGAGCTGTTTTTT. This sequence encodes CASSPSRDRGNTGELFF.

This clonotype has ten or more counts. The chain employs TRBV25-1 and TRBJ2-3, with D hard to call. Trimming removed 2 bases at V and 6 bases at J, with 0 bases between. The CDR3 has 10 amino acids. Germline loops: CDR1 MGHDK, CDR2 SYGVNS. CDR3 in DNA: TGTGCCAGCAGTGAAGATACGCAGTATTTT. As protein: CASSEDTQYF.

In its sample, this clonotype was seen a few times. J is TRBJ2-3 and V is TRBV7-3; D uncertain. Germline-derived CDR1 and CDR2 are SGHTA and FQGTGA. Deletions cut 5 bases from V and 3 bases from J, with 18 bases between. The CDR3 runs 16 residues. This chain's CDR3 is CASSPSAAFATDTQYF. CDR3 coding DNA: TGTGCCAGCAGCCCATCGGCTGCCTTTGCTACAGATACGCAGTATTTT.

This clonotype came up a few times. The chain uses TRBV15 and TRBJ2-7; D is unresolved. Germline V gene sequence: CDR1 LNHNV, CDR2 YYDKDF (reference sequence). V was clipped by 0 bases and J by 0 bases, with 9 bases between them. CDR3 size: 15 residues. The CDR3 protein is CATSRDVAASYEQYF. CDR3 in DNA: TGTGCCACCAGCAGAGATGTTGCAGCCTCCTACGAGCAGTACTTC. The whole variable domain, filled in from reference TRBV15 and TRBJ2-7, reads DAMVIQNPRYQVTQFGKPVTLSCSQTLNHNVMYWYQQKSSQAPKLLFHYYDKDFNNEADTPDNFQSRRPNTSFCFLDIRSPGLGDTAMYLCATSRDVAASYEQYFGPGTRLTVT.

As concerns this clonotype: With a much larger clone just one base away, this may be a read error. V and J are TRBV4-2 and TRBJ2-7; possible D gene TRBD2, 8 bases. The CDR3 spans 17 residues. Germline CDR1 reads LGHNA; CDR2 reads YNFKEQ. The CDR3 reads CVSSQSPGGGRSYEQYF. As DNA, the CDR3 is TGTGTCAGCAGCCAAAGTCCGGGAGGGGGCAGGTCCTACGAGCAGTACTTC.

The genes are TRBV18 and TRBJ1-1; 7 nucleotides align to TRBD1. CDR3 size: 15 residues. Germline V gene data show CDR1 as KGHSH and CDR2 as LQKENI. Germline trimming cut 2 bases from V and 0 bases from J; bases unmatched to any gene: 3. This chain's CDR3 is CASSPNRGMNTEAFF. For the CDR3, the DNA is TGTGCCAGCTCACCAAACAGGGGAATGAACACTGAAGCTTTCTTT.

This clonotype has a count of ten or more. The rearrangement links TRBV28 to TRBJ2-7; 10 bases are shared with TRBD2. V shed 6 bases, J shed 5 bases, and the junction held 7 bases outside the gene matches. CDR1 and CDR2 (germline): MDHEN, SYDVKM. The CDR3 totals 14 residues. The CDR3 sequence: CASRTLAGGNEQYF. The CDR3 nucleotides read TGTGCCAGCAGGACGTTAGCGGGGGGCAACGAGCAGTACTTC. The whole variable domain, filled in from reference TRBV28 and TRBJ2-7, reads DVKVTQSSRYLVKRTGEKVFLECVQDMDHENMFWYRQDPGLGLRLIYFSYDVKMKEKGDIPEGYSVSREKKERFSLILESASTNQTSMYLCASRTLAGGNEQYFGPGTRLTVT.

This clonotype was recorded many times. This chain uses TRBV28 with TRBJ2-7; 8 positions agree with TRBD2. The CDR3 sequence is 13 residues long. The V and J ends lost 5 bases and 7 bases, in that order; junction bases with no gene match: 7. The germline V gene encodes CDR1 MDHEN and CDR2 SYDVKM. In DNA form, the CDR3 reads TGTGCCAGCAGTCCCCACGGGAGGGGTGAGCAGTACTTC. Its translation is CASSPHGRGEQYF.